Presented here are 20 T cell receptor beta chains from one specimen sequenced in a study of memory CD8 T cells in hepatitis C reinfection. The time point denotes: pre-reinfection, 55 to 20 weeks before reinfection detection. Sorted cells were sequenced directly ex vivo without any in vitro expansion. The assay was immunoSEQ multiplex PCR, and TCRdb's table has in-frame clones only and misses some. The table shows 50,000 or so clones, with around 92% occurring only once. Sequencing was done on a sample of naive CD8+ T cells sorted from blood. The receptors come from a man younger than 30 with hepatitis C virus infection.

V and J are TRBV27 and TRBJ1-3; D call uncertain. The ends were cut back, 7 bases at V and 0 bases at J, with 10 bases in the middle. Germline V gene lookup returns CDR1 MNHEY and CDR2 SMNVEV (reference sequence). The CDR3 contains 14 residues. The CDR3 DNA reads TGTGCCAGCACAGGCCTTAACTCTGGAAACACCATATATTTT. Protein sequence: CASTGLNSGNTIYF.

This chain uses TRBV4-3 with TRBJ2-3; TRBD1 matches 7 bases. The CDR3 length is 19 residues. Per germline, CDR1 LGHNA and CDR2 YSLEER. Trimming cost V 0 bases and J 6 bases; bases outside gene matches: 18. In DNA form, the CDR3 reads TGCGCCAGCAGCCAAGAAATCGGGGCGGCAGGGGGAGACGCGGATACGCAGTATTTT. It translates to CASSQEIGAAGGDADTQYF.

The chain couples TRBV7-8 to TRBJ2-7; D is perhaps TRBD2 (6 bases). The length of the CDR3 is 15 residues. The V end lost 2 bases, the J end lost 2 bases, and 13 bases lay between the germline ends. In germline, CDR1 is SGHVS, CDR2 FQNEAQ. The CDR3 coding sequence is TGTGCCAGCAGCTTATCTGGGACTTTTACCTACGAGCAGTACTTC. This gives the protein CASSLSGTFTYEQYF.

The genes are TRBV21-1 and TRBJ1-5. TRBV21-1 corresponds to a pseudogene. This CDR3 is 15 amino acids long. CDR3 protein: CASRVGTWGDQPQHF. CDR3 DNA: TGTGCCAGCAGGGTCGGGACTTGGGGGGATCAGCCCCAGCATTTT.

The chain uses TRBV11-3 and TRBJ2-1, with TRBD1 as a possible D gene (6 bases). The CDR3 has 12 residues. Trimming took off 0 bases at V and 9 bases at J, with 6 bases between the two ends. CDR1 is SGHNT, CDR2 YENEEA, per germline. Written as DNA, the CDR3 is TGTGCCAGCAGCTTAGAGGGGGCTGAGCAGTTCTTC. Encoded protein: CASSLEGAEQFF.

The V call is TRBV2, the J call TRBJ2-3, with D possibly matching TRBD1 (7 bases). V lost 7 bases and J 4 bases, leaving 12 bases between the germline ends. In germline, CDR1 is SNHLY, CDR2 FYNNEI. The CDR3 contains 13 residues. The CDR3 sequence is CASKSRGADTQYF. The CDR3 DNA follows: TGTGCCAGCAAAAGCAGGGGGGCAGATACGCAGTATTTT.

The chain combines TRBV5-6 with TRBJ2-7; 9 bases map to TRBD1. Germline V gives CDR1 SGHDT, CDR2 YYEEEE. The CDR3 contains 13 residues. After removal of 3 bases from V and 3 bases from J, the junction contained 1 base not matched to a gene. CDR3 sequence (DNA): TGTGCCAGCAGCTGGACAGGGGACTACGAGCAGTACTTC. It translates to CASSWTGDYEQYF. Using reference TRBV5-6 and TRBJ2-7 for the parts outside the CDR3, the full variable domain is DAGVTQSPTHLIKTRGQQVTLRCSPKSGHDTVSWYQQALGQGPQFIFQYYEEEERQRGNFPDRFSGHQFPNYSSELNVNALLLGDSALYLCASSWTGDYEQYFGPGTRLTVT.

The V gene is TRBV25-1, the J gene TRBJ2-3; a possible D gene is TRBD2 (6 bases). V lost 0 bases and J 0 bases, leaving 13 bases between the germline ends. The CDR3 runs 17 residues. Germline CDR1 reads MGHDK; CDR2 reads SYGVNS. The CDR3 coding sequence is TGTGCCAGCAGTGAATATACGGGGCGGGGAAGCACAGATACGCAGTATTTT. Protein sequence: CASSEYTGRGSTDTQYF.

The chain has TRBV18 and TRBJ1-4, with D hard to call. CDR1 is KGHSH and CDR2 is LQKENI in the germline V gene. The CDR3 is 15 residues long. The V and J ends lost 2 bases and 7 bases respectively, with 14 bases between them. In DNA form, the CDR3 reads TGTGCCAGCTCACCAGAGGCAGTGGGGAGTGAAAAACTGTTTTTT. This translates into CASSPEAVGSEKLFF.

In DNA form, the CDR3 reads TGTGCCAGCAGTTTAGCGGCAGATAACTCTGGAAACACCATATATTTT. This sequence encodes CASSLAADNSGNTIYF. This sequence joins TRBV28 and TRBJ1-3; D call uncertain. This CDR3 comprises 16 residues. V was cut by 2 bases and J by 0 bases, with 11 bases left in between. Germline CDR1 MDHEN, CDR2 SYDVKM.

This chain connects TRBV5-1 to TRBJ2-3, with D maybe TRBD2 (5 bases). Germline V gives CDR1 SGHRS, CDR2 YFSETQ. The ends were cut back, 7 bases at V and 2 bases at J, with 17 bases in the middle. CDR3 length: 15 residues. CDR3 sequence: CASSPYGKPTDTQYF. Written as DNA, the CDR3 is TGCGCCAGCTCCCCTTACGGGAAACCCACAGATACGCAGTATTTT.

The chain is built from TRBV5-5 and TRBJ2-2; the match to TRBD1 covers 7 bases. The CDR3 runs 16 residues. With 3 bases clipped from V and 0 bases from J, the junction kept 5 bases outside the gene matches. Germline-derived CDR1 and CDR2 are SGHKS and YYEKEE (reference sequence). DNA of the CDR3: TGTGCCAGCAGCTACACAGGGGTAGCGAACACCGGGGAGCTGTTTTTT. It yields the protein CASSYTGVANTGELFF.

The chain has TRBV28 and TRBJ2-7; 7 nucleotides line up with TRBD2. The V segment lost 5 bases and the J segment 1 base; nucleotides outside the gene matches: 5. This CDR3 contains 14 residues. Per the germline V gene, CDR1 is MDHEN and CDR2 is SYDVKM. CDR3 residues: CASSDGLESYEQYF. The CDR3 bases are TGTGCCAGCAGTGACGGACTAGAATCCTACGAGCAGTACTTC.

As concerns this clone: An end of the junction does not agree with germline; a read error may underlie this. CDR3 amino acids: CASSVEQGIPEAFF. The CDR3 DNA is TGTGCCAGCAGCGTAGAACAGGGGATCCCTGAAGCTTTCTTT. This rearrangement joins TRBV11-2 to TRBJ1-1, with 7 bases lining up with TRBD1. Germline CDR1 is SGHAT and CDR2 is FQNNGV. The CDR3 covers 14 residues.

This clone was observed a few times. The rearrangement links TRBV5-6 to TRBJ1-1; D not certain. Trimming cost V 3 bases and J 3 bases, with 9 bases left between them. Germline loops: CDR1 SGHDT, CDR2 YYEEEE. The CDR3 extends over 13 amino acids. The CDR3 loop is CASSSQIYTEAFF. The CDR3 DNA follows: TGTGCCAGCAGCTCGCAGATTTACACTGAAGCTTTCTTT.

This clone is termed medium-sized. The chain has TRBV6-1 and TRBJ2-6, with D unclear. Trimming stripped 4 bases from V and 0 bases from J, with 4 bases between. This CDR3 comprises 14 residues. Germline CDR1 reads MNHNS; CDR2 reads SASEGT. The CDR3 bases are TGTGCCAGCAGTGGACTCTCTGGGGCCAACGTCCTGACTTTC. It encodes CASSGLSGANVLTF.

The chain is built from TRBV6-1 and TRBJ2-1, with D unresolved. Trimming stripped 2 bases from V and 4 bases from J, with 6 bases between. Germline V gene sequence: CDR1 MNHNS, CDR2 SASEGT. This CDR3 comprises 13 residues. CDR3 region: CASSETEYNEQFF. CDR3 in DNA: TGTGCCAGCAGTGAAACTGAATACAATGAGCAGTTCTTC.

The chain has TRBV4-1 and TRBJ2-3, with 9 bases lining up with TRBD2. Trimming at V came to 0 bases and at J to 3 bases, leaving 4 bases not matched to a gene. The CDR3 is 16 amino acids. From germline, CDR1 is MGHRA and CDR2 YSYEKL. CDR3 sequence: CASSQDTGLATDTQYF. The CDR3, as DNA: TGCGCCAGCAGCCAAGATACAGGACTAGCGACAGATACGCAGTATTTT.

The genes are TRBV27 and TRBJ1-2; no clear D. The germline V gene encodes CDR1 MNHEY and CDR2 SMNVEV (reference sequence). V was cut by 4 bases and J by 8 bases, with 23 bases left in between. The CDR3 length is 16 residues. The CDR3: CASSSNYISRSIGYTF. CDR3 bases: TGTGCCAGCAGTTCCAACTACATCTCAAGGAGCATCGGCTACACCTTC.

The rearrangement links TRBV7-9 to TRBJ1-1; TRBD1 might be the D (5 bases). Trimming stripped 6 bases from V and 3 bases from J, with 17 bases between. In germline, CDR1 is SEHNR, CDR2 FQNEAQ (reference sequence). CDR3 size: 15 residues. The chain's CDR3 is CASRPLGTGDTEAFF. In DNA form, the CDR3 reads TGTGCCAGCAGACCCCTTGGTACAGGCGACACTGAAGCTTTCTTT.